The rows below give T cell receptor beta chains drawn from one sample of a study of T cells in localized non-small cell lung cancer. Profiling relied on immunoSEQ multiplex PCR, and the TCRdb table lists in-frame clones only, not all of them. The sample shows 20,000 to 25,000 clones, approximately 87% of them seen only once. This specimen consisted of peripheral blood, obtained before any cancer treatment. These receptors originate from a woman aged 40-75 years with stage I lung adenocarcinoma. Both conserved end residues are part of each CDR3. The D gene is left open where the match is weak.

V gene,D gene,J gene,CDR3 protein
TRBV2,-,TRBJ2-5,CASSGGTFQETQYF
TRBV5-1,-,TRBJ1-2,CASSLLQGYGYTF
TRBV5-8,TRBD1,TRBJ1-5,CASSGGTGVTQPQHF
TRBV4-3,-,TRBJ2-1,CASSQGPGSGEQFF
TRBV7-2,-,TRBJ1-2,CASSFTGFDGYTF
TRBV7-8,TRBD1,TRBJ1-2,CASSTYRDRGMDGYTF
TRBV9,TRBD2,TRBJ2-3,CASSKRGAGIAVDTQYF
TRBV7-9,TRBD1,TRBJ1-3,CASSSTGTGPGNTIYF
TRBV27,TRBD2,TRBJ2-5,CASSLRVWTGGIETQYF
TRBV29-1,-,TRBJ2-2,CSASWWESGELFF
TRBV6-5,-,TRBJ1-2,CASSLFRTAAGGYTF
TRBV5-4,-,TRBJ2-5,CASSLAGTQETQYF
TRBV7-2,-,TRBJ1-3,CASSLAGNTIYF
TRBV11-2,-,TRBJ1-6,CASSYGQINSPLHF
TRBV2,-,TRBJ1-2,CASSEDRVYGYTF
TRBV19,TRBD2,TRBJ2-5,CASRELAGGGETQYF
TRBV18,-,TRBJ2-7,CASSPSSYEQYF
TRBV4-2,TRBD1,TRBJ2-7,CASSQGDSTYEQYF
TRBV11-3,-,TRBJ2-5,CASSLDPGGTQYF
TRBV5-1,-,TRBJ1-1,CASSIDSPSTEAFF
TRBV9,-,TRBJ1-6,CASSVEGAGYNSPLHF
TRBV5-6,-,TRBJ2-5,CASSLSRQIEYF
TRBV28,-,TRBJ2-3,CASSFRVDTQYF
TRBV7-2,-,TRBJ1-5,CASSLRYNQPQHF
TRBV7-8,TRBD1,TRBJ2-7,CASSLAVRQGVGYEQYF
TRBV7-2,-,TRBJ2-5,CASSPKHQETQYF
TRBV30,-,TRBJ2-6,CAWSAGSGANVLTF
TRBV27,-,TRBJ1-1,CASSLTKNPTEAFF
TRBV28,TRBD1,TRBJ1-4,CASSLRDRGAEKLFF
TRBV12-5,-,TRBJ2-5,CASGLVQDGEVIHQETQYF
TRBV19,TRBD1,TRBJ2-3,CASSTSRTGITDTQYF
TRBV7-2,-,TRBJ1-4,CASSLIGRGTGYNEKLFF
TRBV10-3,TRBD1,TRBJ2-4,CATQGLSKNIQYF
TRBV2,TRBD2,TRBJ2-3,CASRMGGLAGGKDTQYF
TRBV11-2,-,TRBJ1-6,CASSLSPAENSPLHF
TRBV10-3,-,TRBJ2-1,CAISESGGGSYNEQFF